The entry below describes one T cell receptor beta chain. The record originates from a study of blood T cell repertoires in COVID-19. On the study more broadly: PBMCs, B-cell-depleted T cells, or T cells were the source of the cDNA or gDNA that made up the material.

The CDR3 has 13 residues. Germline V gives CDR1 LNHDA, CDR2 SQIVND (reference sequence). Trimming took off 8 bases at V and 0 bases at J, with 8 bases between the two ends. Libraries were prepared by immunoSEQ multiplex PCR; TCRdb keeps only in-frame clonotypes and omits some of them. The sample contains about 240,000 clones, around nine tenths of which appear only once. The chain links TRBV19 to TRBJ2-4; TRBD2 is a possible D gene (7 bases). The TCR sequence derives from a woman aged 65 to 85 with active or convalescent COVID-19. The sample comprised peripheral blood. CDR3 nucleotide sequence: TGTGCCAGTGCGGGGGCAGCCAAAAACATTCAGTACTTC. Translating gives CASAGAAKNIQYF.